This is a list of T cell receptor beta chains from one sample in a study of blood T cell repertoires in COVID-19. Data came from immunoSEQ multiplex PCR; TCRdb stores just in-frame clones and leaves some out. This table holds under 200,000 clones, about 89% found once. The sample taken for sequencing was peripheral blood. All receptors come from a man in his 70s with acute or convalescent COVID-19. Both conserved end residues are part of each CDR3. Each record gives: clone size, V gene, J gene, D gene, CDR3 protein, CDR3 DNA. The D gene is left open where the match is weak. Expanded clones are given a class, and other clones once, few, many or no size at all.

size: once
V: TRBV7-7
J: TRBJ2-5
D: NA
CDR3: CASSLAPNTGIGETQYF
DNA: TGTGCTAGCAGCTTAGCCCCCAATACAGGGATCGGAGAGACCCAGTACTTC

size: NA
V: TRBV7-8
J: TRBJ2-7
D: TRBD2
CDR3: CASSRGLAGNYEQYF
DNA: TGTGCCAGCAGCCGAGGACTAGCGGGAAACTACGAGCAGTACTTC

size: few
V: TRBV29-1
J: TRBJ1-4
D: TRBD1
CDR3: CSVMTGGVEKLFF
DNA: TGCAGCGTGATGACAGGGGGTGTTGAAAAACTGTTTTTT

size: NA
V: TRBV2
J: TRBJ2-1
D: NA
CDR3: CASTSLETHEQFF
DNA: TGTGCCAGCACCTCACTAGAGACCCATGAGCAGTTCTTC

size: NA
V: TRBV5-8
J: TRBJ1-2
D: NA
CDR3: CASRAQGRYGYTF
DNA: TGTGCCAGCAGAGCCCAGGGGCGCTATGGCTACACCTTC

size: NA
V: TRBV3-1/TRBV3-2
J: TRBJ2-5
D: NA
CDR3: CASSPTYTIETQYF
DNA: TGTGCCAGCAGCCCCACCTATACTATAGAGACCCAGTACTTC

size: once
V: TRBV28
J: TRBJ2-1
D: TRBD2
CDR3: CASSFRSGLTSDEQFF
DNA: TGTGCCAGCAGTTTCCGATCGGGACTAACCTCTGATGAGCAGTTCTTC

size: NA
V: TRBV5-1
J: TRBJ2-5
D: TRBD1
CDR3: CASSGGTGLETQYF
DNA: TGCGCCAGCAGCGGCGGGACAGGGTTAGAGACCCAGTACTTC

size: once
V: TRBV15
J: TRBJ1-1
D: NA
CDR3: CATSDRKGSNTEAFF
DNA: TGTGCCACCAGCGATAGGAAGGGGTCGAACACTGAAGCTTTCTTT

size: once
V: TRBV21-1
J: TRBJ1-2
D: NA
CDR3: CASSKGARGQYGYTF
DNA: TGTGCCAGCAGCAAAGGAGCCAGGGGGCAATATGGCTACACCTTC

size: NA
V: TRBV20-1
J: TRBJ1-1
D: NA
CDR3: CSARAGIGAFF
DNA: TGCAGTGCTAGAGCAGGGATAGGGGCTTTCTTT

size: NA
V: TRBV5-1
J: TRBJ2-2
D: TRBD2
CDR3: CASSFVAGVTGELFF
DNA: TGCGCCAGCAGCTTTGTAGCGGGAGTCACCGGGGAGCTGTTTTTT

size: NA
V: TRBV2
J: TRBJ2-5
D: TRBD1
CDR3: CASSRDRQSETQYF
DNA: TGTGCCAGCAGTCGGGACAGGCAGTCGGAGACCCAGTACTTC

size: NA
V: TRBV6-4
J: TRBJ1-2
D: TRBD1
CDR3: CASSGWTGRSF
DNA: TGTGCCAGCAGTGGATGGACAGGGCGATCCTTC

size: NA
V: TRBV9
J: TRBJ2-1
D: NA
CDR3: CASSVEGEQFF
DNA: TGTGCCAGCAGCGTAGAGGGGGAGCAGTTCTTC

size: NA
V: TRBV7-2
J: TRBJ2-7
D: NA
CDR3: CASSAPSSYEQYF
DNA: TGTGCCAGCAGCGCACCTAGCTCCTACGAGCAGTACTTC

size: NA
V: TRBV28
J: TRBJ2-5
D: NA
CDR3: CASSYRGGETQYF
DNA: TGTGCCAGCAGTTACAGGGGGGGGGAGACCCAGTACTTC

size: NA
V: TRBV7-3
J: TRBJ2-1
D: NA
CDR3: CASSLGLTNEQFF
DNA: TGTGCCAGCAGCTTAGGTTTAACAAATGAGCAGTTCTTC

size: NA
V: TRBV5-1
J: TRBJ2-7
D: TRBD2
CDR3: CASSLDRTSGFDEQYF
DNA: TGCGCCAGCAGCTTGGATAGGACTAGCGGGTTCGACGAGCAGTACTTC

size: NA
V: TRBV10-3
J: TRBJ2-7
D: NA
CDR3: CAISPFGEVEAYEQYF
DNA: TGTGCCATCAGTCCCTTTGGAGAGGTTGAAGCCTACGAGCAGTACTTC

size: NA
V: TRBV7-3
J: TRBJ1-6
D: TRBD1
CDR3: CASSQTNRGSNSPLHF
DNA: TGTGCCAGCAGCCAGACGAACAGGGGTAGTAATTCACCCCTCCACTTT

size: NA
V: TRBV9
J: TRBJ2-5
D: NA
CDR3: CASSVEGRQGTQYF
DNA: TGTGCCAGCAGCGTAGAGGGGCGGCAGGGGACCCAGTACTTC

size: NA
V: TRBV5-8
J: TRBJ1-1
D: TRBD1
CDR3: CASRRTGYNTEAFF
DNA: TGTGCCAGCAGGAGGACAGGCTACAACACTGAAGCTTTCTTT

size: NA
V: TRBV6-1
J: TRBJ2-3
D: TRBD2
CDR3: CASSEVAGATDTQYF
DNA: TGTGCCAGCAGTGAGGTAGCGGGAGCGACAGATACGCAGTATTTT

size: NA
V: TRBV5-1
J: TRBJ2-3
D: TRBD2
CDR3: CASSLTSGTDTQYF
DNA: TGCGCCAGCAGCTTGACTAGCGGCACAGATACGCAGTATTTT

size: NA
V: TRBV7-2
J: TRBJ1-1
D: NA
CDR3: CASRWERNTEAFF
DNA: TGTGCCAGCAGGTGGGAGAGGAACACTGAAGCTTTCTTT

size: NA
V: TRBV6-1
J: TRBJ2-2
D: NA
CDR3: CASSENWGQTGELFF
DNA: TGTGCCAGCAGTGAAAATTGGGGGCAGACCGGGGAGCTGTTTTTT

size: NA
V: TRBV7-2
J: TRBJ2-2
D: NA
CDR3: CASSLGGWNTGELFF
DNA: TGTGCCAGCAGCTTAGGAGGGTGGAACACCGGGGAGCTGTTTTTT

size: NA
V: TRBV3-1/TRBV3-2
J: TRBJ2-7
D: NA
CDR3: CASSQGVRAYEQYF
DNA: TGTGCCAGCAGCCAAGGAGTACGGGCCTACGAGCAGTACTTC

size: once
V: TRBV18
J: TRBJ1-2
D: NA
CDR3: CASSPRDGYTF
DNA: TGTGCCAGCTCACCCCGGGATGGCTACACCTTC

size: NA
V: TRBV19
J: TRBJ1-2
D: NA
CDR3: CASTTRASYGYTF
DNA: TGTGCCAGTACTACGAGGGCCTCCTATGGCTACACCTTC

size: few
V: TRBV9
J: TRBJ2-1
D: TRBD1
CDR3: CASSKGPTGGEDEQFF
DNA: TGTGCCAGCAGCAAGGGCCCTACAGGGGGCGAGGATGAGCAGTTCTTC

size: NA
V: TRBV27
J: TRBJ2-7
D: NA
CDR3: CASSYYYEQYF
DNA: TGTGCCAGCAGTTATTACTACGAGCAGTACTTC

size: once
V: TRBV9
J: TRBJ1-6
D: TRBD1
CDR3: CASSGRQGGSPLHF
DNA: TGTGCCAGCAGCGGCAGACAGGGCGGTTCACCCCTCCACTTT

size: once
V: TRBV2
J: TRBJ1-4
D: NA
CDR3: CASGRQGEREKLFF
DNA: TGTGCCAGCGGACGACAAGGGGAAAGAGAAAAACTGTTTTTT

size: once
V: TRBV4-3
J: TRBJ2-5
D: NA
CDR3: CASSQDVPGGAGETQYF
DNA: TGCGCCAGCAGCCAAGATGTCCCGGGCGGCGCGGGGGAGACCCAGTACTTC

size: NA
V: TRBV24-1
J: TRBJ1-2
D: TRBD1
CDR3: CATSDRGQGDRGYTF
DNA: TGTGCCACCAGTGATCGGGGGCAGGGGGACAGAGGCTACACCTTC

size: NA
V: TRBV2
J: TRBJ2-5
D: NA
CDR3: CASTLTQETQYF
DNA: TGTGCCAGCACCCTCACTCAAGAGACCCAGTACTTC

size: NA
V: TRBV7-3
J: TRBJ2-7
D: TRBD1
CDR3: CASSLTAGQGLPMAYEQYF
DNA: TGTGCCAGCAGCTTAACGGCCGGACAGGGGCTCCCCATGGCCTACGAGCAGTACTTC

size: NA
V: TRBV15
J: TRBJ1-1
D: NA
CDR3: CATRTLVTGTVTEAFF
DNA: TGTGCCACCAGAACCCTAGTAACAGGGACGGTGACTGAAGCTTTCTTT

size: NA
V: TRBV25-1
J: TRBJ2-7
D: TRBD1
CDR3: CASSGGTGSLRSYEQYF
DNA: TGTGCCAGCAGTGGTGGGACAGGGAGCCTCCGCTCCTACGAGCAGTACTTC

size: NA
V: TRBV10-3
J: TRBJ2-3
D: TRBD2
CDR3: CAIGTSGSTDTQYF
DNA: TGTGCCATCGGGACTAGCGGGAGTACAGATACGCAGTATTTT

size: few
V: TRBV10-1
J: TRBJ1-5
D: NA
CDR3: CASSEMLEQPQHF
DNA: TGCGCCAGCAGTGAGATGTTGGAGCAGCCCCAGCATTTT

size: NA
V: TRBV9
J: TRBJ1-2
D: NA
CDR3: CASSVGMRVGYTF
DNA: TGTGCCAGCAGCGTAGGGATGAGGGTTGGCTACACCTTC

size: NA
V: TRBV6-5
J: TRBJ2-5
D: NA
CDR3: CASSYSGRIETQYF
DNA: TGTGCCAGCAGTTACTCGGGGCGTATAGAGACCCAGTACTTC

size: NA
V: TRBV29-1
J: TRBJ2-7
D: TRBD1
CDR3: CSAQRGTDYYEQYF
DNA: TGCAGCGCTCAGAGGGGGACAGATTACTACGAGCAGTACTTC

size: NA
V: TRBV13
J: TRBJ1-1
D: TRBD1
CDR3: CASSSQGARTEAFF
DNA: TGTGCCAGCAGCTCTCAGGGGGCCCGGACTGAAGCTTTCTTT

size: once
V: TRBV9
J: TRBJ2-7
D: NA
CDR3: CASSPRDSSYEQYF
DNA: TGTGCCAGCAGCCCGCGGGACAGTTCCTACGAGCAGTACTTC

size: once
V: TRBV6-6
J: TRBJ1-5
D: NA
CDR3: CASSVGGNQPQHF
DNA: TGTGCCAGCAGTGTCGGGGGGAATCAGCCCCAGCATTTT

size: NA
V: TRBV30
J: TRBJ2-1
D: TRBD2
CDR3: CACQAGNVYNEQFF
DNA: TGTGCCTGCCAAGCGGGAAACGTCTACAATGAGCAGTTCTTC

size: NA
V: TRBV10-3
J: TRBJ1-2
D: TRBD1
CDR3: CAISKSDREPSNYGYTF
DNA: TGTGCCATCAGCAAGAGCGACAGGGAACCCTCCAACTATGGCTACACCTTC